Detailed here is one T cell receptor (beta chain). Other DNA sequences within the sample encode an identical CDR3. The entry originates in a study of shared clonotypes between healthy human individuals. The germline V gene encodes CDR1 MNHEY and CDR2 SVGAGI. V lost 6 bases, J lost 5 bases, and 5 bases stayed unmatched. This CDR3 comprises 13 residues. A CD45RA-negative memory subset and a CD45RA+ naive subset were separated from the CD4+ cells. Replicate sorted-subset PCRs were loaded with approximately 190 ng DNA, roughly 33,000 T cell genomes. TCRdb's table, derived via immunoSEQ multiplex PCR, lists solely in-frame clones and lacks some. There are more than 2 million clones in the sample; around 95% occur only once, and 0.13% lies in the top ten.

The sample comprised naive CD4+ T cells sorted from blood. This sample's subset: CD45RA+ positively selected. This clonotype was sampled from a man between 18 and 35 years old in good health. The J gene is TRBJ1-2, the V gene TRBV6-5; 8 nucleotides match TRBD1. In DNA, the CDR3 is TGTGCCAGCAGGGAAACAGGGGGATATGGCTACACCTTC. Amino acid sequence: CASRETGGYGYTF.